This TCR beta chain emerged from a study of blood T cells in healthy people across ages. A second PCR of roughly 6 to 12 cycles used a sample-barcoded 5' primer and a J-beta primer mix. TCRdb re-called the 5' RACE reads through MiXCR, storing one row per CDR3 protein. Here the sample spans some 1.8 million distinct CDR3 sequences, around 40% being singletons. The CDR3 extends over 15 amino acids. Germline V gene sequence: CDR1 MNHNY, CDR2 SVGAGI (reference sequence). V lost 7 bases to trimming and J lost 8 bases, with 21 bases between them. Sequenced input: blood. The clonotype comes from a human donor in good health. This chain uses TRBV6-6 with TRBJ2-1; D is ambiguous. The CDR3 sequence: CASIPEQTYLDEQFF. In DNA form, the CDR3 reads TGTGCCAGCATCCCAGAACAGACCTACTTGGATGAGCAGTTCTTC.